These T cell receptor beta chains were read from a single sample in a study of T cell repertoires in aging, cancer and after chemotherapy. MiXCR was run by TCRdb on the multiplex PCR reads, yielding one entry per CDR3 protein. The table includes thousands of distinct CDR3 sequences, approximately 22% detected once. The source material was blood. The receptors were sampled from a human donor with a blood cancer. Each CDR3 is given with its conserved first and last residue. Each record gives: CDR3 length, D gene, clone size, V gene, J gene, CDR3 protein, CDR3 DNA. D genes are given only for firm matches. Some rows have no size entry. The others give once, few or many, or a class for an expanded clone.

16	TRBD1	few	TRBV12-3/TRBV12-4	TRBJ2-1	CASSFDQGQMSNEQFF	TGTGCCAGCAGTTTTGACCAGGGACAGATGTCCAATGAGCAGTTCTTC
15	NA	NA	TRBV5-5	TRBJ1-6	CASSSDAPPRSPLHF	TGTGCCAGCAGCTCTGACGCCCCCCCCAGATCACCCCTCCACTTT
9	NA	medium-sized	TRBV6-5	TRBJ2-5	CATRETQYF	TGTGCCACCCGGGAGACCCAGTACTTC
16	NA	NA	TRBV21-1	TRBJ2-1	CASLSPPKILYNEQFF	TGTGCCAGCCTCAGTCCCCCTAAAATCCTCTACAATGAGCAGTTCTTC
14	TRBD1	NA	TRBV5-1	TRBJ2-2	CASSLTGGIGELFF	TGCGCCAGCAGCTTGACAGGGGGCATCGGGGAGCTGTTTTTT
16	NA	NA	TRBV4-3	TRBJ1-4	CASSQAWRDTGKKLFF	TGCGCCAGCAGCCAAGCATGGAGGGACACTGGAAAAAAACTGTTTTTT
16	TRBD1	medium-sized	TRBV6-5	TRBJ2-2	CASSYGDRVNTGELFF	TGTGCCAGCAGTTACGGGGACAGGGTGAACACCGGGGAGCTGTTTTTT
13	TRBD1	medium-sized	TRBV6-2/TRBV6-3	TRBJ1-5	CASRDRDNQPQHF	TGTGCCAGCAGGGACAGGGACAATCAGCCCCAGCATTTT
17	TRBD2	NA	TRBV15	TRBJ2-2	CATSRDGAGGNTGELFF	TGTGCCACCAGCAGAGATGGGGCGGGAGGGAACACCGGGGAGCTGTTTTTT
12	NA	few	TRBV11-2	TRBJ2-2	CAVSGNTGELFF	TGTGCCGTTAGCGGGAACACCGGGGAGCTGTTTTTT
12	TRBD1	medium-sized	TRBV29-1	TRBJ2-7	CSVRDSVYEQYF	TGCAGCGTTCGGGACAGCGTCTACGAGCAGTACTTC
14	NA	medium-sized	TRBV19	TRBJ1-1	CASSLDRLRTEAFF	TGTGCCAGTAGTCTTGACCGCCTCAGGACTGAAGCTTTCTTT
14	NA	medium-sized	TRBV6-2/TRBV6-3	TRBJ2-7	CASIPAGPSYEQYF	TGTGCCAGCATCCCGGCGGGACCCTCCTACGAGCAGTACTTC
16	NA	few	TRBV12-3/TRBV12-4	TRBJ1-5	CASRGQGVTGNQPQHF	TGTGCCAGCAGGGGGCAAGGGGTGACGGGCAATCAGCCCCAGCATTTT
14	NA	few	TRBV28	TRBJ2-3	CASSSLRAVDTQYF	TGTGCCAGCAGTAGCTTGCGAGCGGTAGATACGCAGTATTTT
13	NA	NA	TRBV6-4	TRBJ1-1	CASSAGQNTEAFF	TGTGCCAGCAGTGCAGGACAGAACACTGAAGCTTTCTTT
14	NA	NA	TRBV5-8	TRBJ2-1	CASRSRTRGNEQFF	TGTGCCAGCAGATCCCGGACGAGAGGGAATGAGCAGTTCTTC